Sequencing of this TCR beta chain was carried out in a study of shared clonotypes between healthy human individuals. Notes on the study in general: Shared across a few donors were around 5% of the naive CD4 clonotypes. Limited genetic and exposure-history diversity came from having few donors.

DNA at about 210 ng, tens of thousands of T cell genomes, went into sorted-subset replicate PCRs. The assay was immunoSEQ multiplex PCR, and TCRdb's table has in-frame clones only and misses some. The table records about 340,000 clones, more than 60% of them present only once. The sample holds one count of this clone. Its specificity is unknown. The CDR3 has 15 amino acids. Germline V gene lookup returns CDR1 SGHNT and CDR2 YYREEE (reference sequence). Trimming shortened V by 6 bases and J by 2 bases, and 17 bases separated the two germline ends. Free of recent acute infections or vaccinations, the donors were healthy HIV-negative adults.

Material for sequencing was memory CD4+ T cells sorted from blood. The subset denotes: CD45RA-negative fraction. The receptor's source is a man aged 30 to 45 in good health. This sequence joins TRBV5-4 and TRBJ1-2; D may be TRBD1 (5 bases). This CDR3 reads CASNPGGVYNYGYTF. The CDR3 region has the DNA TGTGCCAGCAACCCCGGGGGGGTGTACAACTATGGCTACACCTTC.